One sample yielded the 32 T cell receptor beta chains listed below, sequenced in a study of T cell repertoires in aging, cancer and after chemotherapy (dated by TCRdb to about 2019). Data came from an Illumina MiSeq. Rearranged TRB sequences spanning V, D and J segments were amplified by multiplex touch-down PCR using a mixed TRB-A/B primer pool. Through fastp at Q25 and MiXCR, TCRdb rebuilt clones from the public reads, retaining in-frame beta chains. Each entry merges the rows of one CDR3 protein and shows their most common DNA and genes. For this sample there are more than 950 distinct CDR3 sequences; 25% to 40% appear just once. Together, the top ten hold about 66% of the sample. TCR beta rearrangements were amplified from genomic DNA extracted from peripheral blood rather than from sorted cells or RNA. Sample: blood. Receptors were obtained from a human donor with a solid tumor.

This chain joins TRBV7-3 and TRBJ2-5; TRBD1 matches 10 bases. V was clipped by 5 bases and J by 2 bases; unmatched bases: 5. The CDR3 is 15 amino acids. Germline-derived CDR1 and CDR2 are SGHTA and FQGTGA. The CDR3: CASSRGQGVQETQYF. The CDR3 bases are TGTGCCAGCAGCCGTGGACAGGGGGTACAAGAGACCCAGTACTTC. The complete variable domain, with remaining parts taken from reference TRBV7-3 and TRBJ2-5, reads GAGVSQTPSNKVTEKGKYVELRCDPISGHTALYWYRQSLGQGPEFLIYFQGTGAADDSGLPNDRFFAVRPEGSVSTLKIQRTERGDSAVYLCASSRGQGVQETQYFGPGTRLLVL.

This clonotype has only a few counts. The rearrangement links TRBV5-1 to TRBJ2-6; 7 bases agree with TRBD1. V shed 1 base and J 0 bases; nucleotides not matched to a gene: 4. The length of the CDR3 is 17 residues. Germline-derived CDR1 and CDR2 are SGHRS and YFSETQ. The CDR3 is CASSLTQGNSGANVLTF. The CDR3 DNA is TGCGCCAGCAGCTTGACACAGGGGAACTCTGGGGCCAACGTCCTGACTTTC. Using reference TRBV5-1 and TRBJ2-6 for the parts outside the CDR3, the full variable domain is KAGVTQTPRYLIKTRGQQVTLSCSPISGHRSVSWYQQTPGQGLQFLFEYFSETQRNKGNFPGRFSGRQFSNSRSEMNVSTLELGDSALYLCASSLTQGNSGANVLTFGAGSRLTVL.

The chain links TRBV28 to TRBJ1-3; D may be TRBD1 (6 bases). Germline values: CDR1 MDHEN, CDR2 SYDVKM. The CDR3 extends over 16 amino acids. Trimming stripped 4 bases from V and 3 bases from J, with 16 bases between. As DNA, the CDR3 is TGTGCCAGCAGTTCGGGTGGGGGGGGCTATGGAAACACCATATATTTT. Its translation: CASSSGGGGYGNTIYF.

DNA for the CDR3: TGTGCCAGCAGTTATAATAATGAGCAGTTCTTC. Translating gives CASSYNNEQFF. The chain is built from TRBV6-6 and TRBJ2-1; no firm D call. Germline V gives CDR1 MNHNY, CDR2 SVGAGI (reference sequence). The CDR3 has 11 residues. V dropped 3 bases and J dropped 7 bases, with 4 bases sitting between them.

This clonotype was found a few times. The chain combines TRBV12-3 or TRBV12-4 with TRBJ2-7, with 8 bases matching TRBD2. The junction had 4 bases not matched to a gene; V was cut back by 1 base and J by 5 bases. The CDR3 is 14 residues long. The CDR3 is CASSLEGLGHEQYF. The CDR3, as DNA: TGTGCCAGCAGTTTAGAGGGACTAGGCCACGAGCAGTACTTC.

The V and J genes are TRBV7-2 and TRBJ2-3; D possibly uses TRBD1 or TRBD2 (6 bases each). This CDR3 region has 15 residues. Deletions cut 1 base from V and 2 bases from J, with 10 bases between. Germline CDR1 is SGHTA and CDR2 is FQGNSA. CDR3 DNA sequence: TGTGCCAGCAGCTTAGTCGGGGGCCCCACAGATACGCAGTATTTT. Translating gives CASSLVGGPTDTQYF.

This clonotype was seen more than once but under ten times. The V and J genes are TRBV6-6 and TRBJ1-1; 9 nucleotides align to TRBD1. This CDR3 spans 12 amino acids. V shed 8 bases, J shed 9 bases, and the junction held 7 bases outside the gene matches. Germline V gives CDR1 MNHNY, CDR2 SVGAGI (reference sequence). The DNA for the CDR3 is TGTGCCAGCTTGCTACAGGGGGCGAAAGCTTTCTTT. Residues: CASLLQGAKAFF.

This clonotype was observed a handful of times. DNA of the CDR3: TGTGCCAGCTCCCTGGACAGGGCTAGCAATCAGCCCCAGCATTTT. Translation gives CASSLDRASNQPQHF. The chain has TRBV18 and TRBJ1-5, with TRBD1 identical over 8 bases. V was pared by 6 bases and J by 0 bases, with 4 bases of the junction left unmatched. Germline V gene sequence: CDR1 KGHSH, CDR2 LQKENI. The CDR3 runs to 15 residues.

This clonotype occurred a few times. The chain couples TRBV10-3 to TRBJ2-7; D possibly corresponds to TRBD2 (6 bases). The germline V gene encodes CDR1 ENHRY and CDR2 SYGVKD. CDR3 length: 14 amino acids. Trimming left V 6 bases short and J 4 bases short, with 16 bases between. The CDR3, as DNA: TGTGCCATCAGAGACCCCGGGACTGAGTACGAGCAGTACTTC. It codes for CAIRDPGTEYEQYF.

This chain joins TRBV24-1 and TRBJ2-3; a weak D match, TRBD2 (5 bases). The V end lost 0 bases, the J end lost 2 bases, and 14 bases lay between the germline ends. From germline, CDR1 is KGHDR and CDR2 SFDVKD. There are 17 residues in the CDR3. The CDR3 DNA reads as TGTGCCACCAGTGATTTGTCGGACGTTGACTACACAGATACGCAGTATTTT. As protein: CATSDLSDVDYTDTQYF.

This clonotype was counted a few times. The chain employs TRBV7-9 and TRBJ2-7; TRBD2 aligns across 8 bases. From germline, CDR1 is SEHNR and CDR2 FQNEAQ (reference sequence). V gave up 5 bases and J gave up 4 bases; unmatched junction bases: 19. The CDR3 extends over 18 amino acids. CDR3 amino acids: CASSDNHNPRTSRYEQYF. The CDR3 DNA sequence: TGTGCCAGCAGCGACAATCATAACCCCAGGACTAGCAGATACGAGCAGTACTTC.

Remarks on this clonotype: One base away lies a much larger clone, so this may be a sequencing read error. The chain couples TRBV6-5 to TRBJ1-2; the D gene is possibly TRBD1 (5 bases). Trimming pared 2 bases from V and 7 bases from J, leaving 11 bases between. Germline V gives CDR1 MNHEY, CDR2 SVGAGI. This CDR3 is built from 13 residues. CDR3 residues: CASSYGTNSGYTF. CDR3 sequence (DNA): TGTGCCAGCAGTTACGGGACGAACAGTGGCTACACCTTC.

The J gene is TRBJ1-4, the V gene TRBV2, with 7 bases that match TRBD1. The ends lost 1 base at V and 9 bases at J; junction bases unmatched: 11. The CDR3 runs to 16 residues. Germline values: CDR1 SNHLY, CDR2 FYNNEI. The CDR3, as DNA: TGTGCCAGCAGTGAAGAGACAGGGAGTTATCGGAAAAAACTGTTTTTT. Its protein is CASSEETGSYRKKLFF.

The rearrangement joins TRBV27 to TRBJ2-3; TRBD2 matches 10 bases. Unmatched junction bases numbered 7, after V lost 3 bases and J lost 10 bases. From germline, CDR1 is MNHEY and CDR2 SMNVEV (reference sequence). The CDR3 has 14 residues. CDR3 protein: CASSFGTSVRAQYF. The CDR3 region has the DNA TGTGCCAGCAGTTTCGGGACTAGCGTCCGGGCGCAGTATTTT.

This clonotype was seen once. Its ends do not fully match the called genes, so a read error is possible. The chain employs TRBV5-6 and TRBJ1-5; 9 bases are a match to TRBD1. This CDR3 is 14 amino acids long. In germline, CDR1 is SGHDT, CDR2 YYEEEE. The CDR3 coding sequence is TGCGCCAGCAGACCGACAGGGGGGAATCAGCCCCAGCATTTT. This translates into CASRPTGGNQPQHF.

This clonotype was counted a few times. The genes are TRBV6-6 and TRBJ1-5; D is ambiguous. The V end lost 1 base, the J end lost 5 bases, and 12 bases lay between the germline ends. In germline, CDR1 is MNHNY, CDR2 SVGAGI (reference sequence). The CDR3 consists of 15 residues. DNA for the CDR3: TGTGCCAGCAGTTACTTGCGCCAGCCGTATCAGCCCCAGCATTTT. It translates to CASSYLRQPYQPQHF.

Sample share makes this clonotype large. The rearrangement uses TRBV12-3 or TRBV12-4 and TRBJ2-7; the D is unclear. This CDR3 has 14 amino acids. V was pared by 4 bases and J by 3 bases, with 13 bases between. The CDR3 sequence: CASSSTVVDYEQYF. The CDR3 DNA reads as TGTGCCAGCAGTTCTACGGTTGTAGACTACGAGCAGTACTTC.

The CDR3 region has the DNA TGTGCCTGGACCCCCTTTAAGCAGACAGGGAGTCAGCCCCAGCATTTT. The encoded protein is CAWTPFKQTGSQPQHF. The V and J genes are TRBV30 and TRBJ1-5; 7 nucleotides agree with TRBD1. The germline V gene has CDR1 GTSNPN and CDR2 SVGIG (reference sequence). The CDR3 loop spans 16 amino acids. With 4 bases clipped from V and 6 bases from J, the junction kept 15 bases outside the gene matches.

The V and J genes are TRBV10-3 and TRBJ2-7; 7 nucleotides line up with TRBD2. The CDR3 has 16 residues. Germline CDR1 is ENHRY and CDR2 is SYGVKD. CDR3 residues: CEDGFRGLQTIYEQYF. The CDR3 DNA follows: TGTGAGGATGGCTTTCGGGGACTACAGACCATCTACGAGCAGTACTTC.

This clonotype has only a few counts. The chain has TRBV12-3 or TRBV12-4 and TRBJ1-1; possibly TRBD1 for D (6 bases). Trimming removed 6 bases at V and 7 bases at J, with 15 bases between. The CDR3 loop spans 13 amino acids. CDR3 sequence: CASSQGQAVEAFF. The CDR3 DNA reads as TGTGCCAGCAGCCAGGGGCAGGCCGTTGAAGCTTTCTTT.

The chain combines TRBV6-5 with TRBJ1-6; D remains unclear. Germline CDR1 and CDR2: MNHEY and SVGAGI. This CDR3 region has 15 residues. Trimming cost V 5 bases and J 5 bases, with 13 bases left between them. CDR3 residues: CASSANGPDNSPLHF. The CDR3 coding sequence is TGTGCCAGCAGTGCCAATGGGCCCGATAATTCACCCCTCCACTTT.

In this sample, this clonotype is large. The chain uses TRBV20-1 and TRBJ2-1; D not certain. With 1 base removed from V and 8 bases from J, the gap between germline ends came to 9 bases. The CDR3 runs to 12 residues. Germline CDR1 is DFQATT and CDR2 is SNEGSKA (reference sequence). This chain's CDR3 is CSARGGSHEQFF. The CDR3 DNA reads TGCAGTGCTAGAGGCGGAAGCCATGAGCAGTTCTTC.

Of note for this clonotype: A much larger clone lies one base from this, so it may be a read error. The CDR3 loop is CSAADGMSNSPLHF. CDR3 DNA: TGCAGTGCAGCTGACGGGATGTCGAATTCACCCCTCCACTTT. This chain connects TRBV20-1 to TRBJ1-6; no clear D. The CDR3 spans 14 residues. Trimming pared 6 bases from V and 7 bases from J, leaving 16 bases between. Germline loops: CDR1 DFQATT, CDR2 SNEGSKA (reference sequence).

In the case of this clonotype: This sequence may be a read error, since a much larger clone differs from it by one base. The chain has TRBV27 and TRBJ1-2, with D hard to call. This CDR3 spans 13 amino acids. Germline CDR1 reads MNHEY; CDR2 reads SMNVEV (reference sequence). Trimming removed 5 bases at V and 4 bases at J, with 11 bases between. The CDR3 nucleotides are TGTGCCAGCAGTGGGAACAGCCGCTATGGCTACACCTTC. It specifies CASSGNSRYGYTF.

This clonotype turned up a few times. V gene TRBV11-1 combines with J gene TRBJ2-1; a possible D gene is TRBD2 (5 bases). CDR3 size: 14 residues. V was clipped by 5 bases and J by 8 bases, with 16 bases between them. The germline gives CDR1 SGHAT, CDR2 FQDESV (reference sequence). The chain's CDR3 is CASSARTLSHEQFF. Written as DNA, the CDR3 is TGTGCCAGCAGCGCTAGGACTCTCTCCCATGAGCAGTTCTTC.

This clonotype was seen only a few times. The chain has TRBV5-6 and TRBJ2-1; D is perhaps TRBD1 (5 bases). The germline V and J ends were trimmed by 0 bases and 10 bases, with 14 bases remaining between them. CDR3 length: 14 residues. Germline CDR1 SGHDT, CDR2 YYEEEE. The CDR3 loop is CASSLVGRAYEQFF. CDR3 bases: TGTGCCAGCAGCTTGGTCGGCAGGGCCTACGAGCAGTTCTTC.

This clonotype showed up just a few times. The rearrangement links TRBV4-1 to TRBJ1-2, with a tentative D call TRBD1 (6 bases). The CDR3 covers 15 residues. Germline CDR1 MGHRA, CDR2 YSYEKL. Deletions cut 4 bases from V and 6 bases from J, with 18 bases between. CDR3 sequence reads: CASSLIHSGVDGYTF. The CDR3 DNA reads TGCGCCAGCAGCCTTATCCACTCAGGGGTGGATGGCTACACCTTC.

V and J are TRBV12-3 or TRBV12-4 and TRBJ1-2; 7 bases align to TRBD1. After removal of 5 bases from V and 4 bases from J, the junction contained 7 bases not matched to a gene. This CDR3 contains 14 residues. CDR3 protein: CASSQLTGSYGYTF. CDR3 nucleotides: TGTGCCAGCAGTCAACTGACAGGGAGCTATGGCTACACCTTC.

The CDR3 loop reads CASSKAPGWEALTTQYF. CDR3 bases: TGTGCCAGCAGTAAGGCTCCGGGGTGGGAGGCCTTGACTACGCAGTATTTT. V usage is TRBV6-5 and J usage is TRBJ2-3; perhaps TRBD2 as D (6 bases). The CDR3 is made up of 17 amino acids. V was clipped by 5 bases and J by 8 bases, with 26 bases between them. The germline V gene has CDR1 MNHEY and CDR2 SVGAGI.

On this clonotype: Mismatch with germline at one junction end may stem from a read error. The chain uses TRBV5-6 and TRBJ1-3, with D unclear. Germline CDR1 reads SGHDT; CDR2 reads YYEEEE. This CDR3 has 16 amino acids. The CDR3 protein is CASSLSSSSSGNTIYF. The CDR3 DNA reads as TGCGCCAGCAGCTTGAGTAGCTCTTCCTCTGGAAACACCATATATTTT.

This clonotype was observed a single time. The chain employs TRBV5-1 and TRBJ1-4, with D tentatively TRBD1 (5 bases). This CDR3 has 15 residues. The V gene's germline CDR1 is SGHRS and CDR2 YFSETQ. V was shortened by 3 bases and J by 2 bases, with 11 bases between the two germline ends. The CDR3 sequence: CASSWDGGTNEKLFF. CDR3 DNA: TGCGCCAGCAGCTGGGACGGGGGGACTAATGAAAAACTGTTTTTT.

The V gene is TRBV30, the J gene TRBJ2-3, with D maybe TRBD2 (6 bases). This CDR3 comprises 16 residues. V lost 1 base and J lost 4, with 18 bases in between. Germline V gene sequence: CDR1 GTSNPN, CDR2 SVGIG (reference sequence). CDR3 nucleotide sequence: TGTGCCTGGAGTGGGGGTTTAGGCGGGGCTTCAGATACGCAGTATTTT. Protein sequence: CAWSGGLGGASDTQYF.